This T cell receptor beta chain emerged from a study of T cell responses to AZD1222 COVID-19 vaccine (TCRdb year 2021). At the level of the whole study: A total of 233 trial participants underwent TCR sequencing, of whom about 200 had received two doses of AZD1222 and 26 had received two doses of the MenACWY control vaccine. Trial participants were enrolled into age subgroups of 18-55, 56-69 and 70-plus years, which contained 148, 28 and 57 TCR-sequenced participants, respectively.

The CDR3 regions of human TCRbeta chains were analyzed by immunosequencing. Turning to the authors' computational methods: TCRs in the repertoires were matched against a reference library of SARS-CoV-2-specific TCRs that had been generated with the MIRA antigen-specificity platform. Breadth was defined as the fraction of unique TCRs that were SARS-CoV-2-associated. Depth was defined as the fraction of total T cells that were SARS-CoV-2-associated. Using the MIRA data, each spike-specific TCR was assigned both to the spike region to which the TCR was reactive and to a CD4 or CD8 class. Log10-transformed breadth and depth values were compared by one-way ANOVA with Sidak's multiple comparisons tests. As stored in TCRdb, this immuneACCESS dataset retains in-frame rearrangements with V and J assigned. A fraction of the clones does not appear; measured against another copy, unresolved V genes explain less than half of the discrepancy, and the remainder lacks a known reason. For V, J and clone size, that table is used; D and trimming come from the DNA. The table for this sample lists some 100,000 clones; 80% to 90% of them were counted only once. The top ten hold about 2.4% of the sample.

Points the paper makes about the study in general: After two AZD1222 doses, both the breadth and the depth of spike-specific TCRs were significantly higher than at day 0 and than in MenACWY recipients. CD4 TCRs associated with the vaccine covered the entire spike protein, and the dominant responses were in regions 160-218 and 743-854. No day 14 peak-response samples were available, so repertoires were characterized only after the peak T cell response. Most participants were white British and females outnumbered males, and the authors suggested that clonal diversity may have been underestimated. In the small 56-69-year group, the increase in depth fell short of significance, most likely because of low power. Conclusions about previously exposed vaccinees are limited because only 6 or 7 AZD1222 recipients were SARS-CoV-2 seropositive at baseline. Reportedly, close to half of the unique spike-specific TCRs recognized epitopes lying outside the regions that are mutated in the B.1.351 and B.1.1.7 variants.

The time point label on this specimen signifies: about 28 days (+/-7) after the second vaccine dose. Because spike-specific TCR depth and breadth did not differ between the two schedules, AZD1222 recipients who got a second dose at roughly 4 weeks were pooled with those who got a second dose at roughly 12 weeks. The vaccinee samples were drawn from two UK trials, COV001 and COV002, one of which was a single-blind randomized controlled phase 2/3 trial testing AZD1222 (ChAdOx1 nCoV-19) in healthy adults. Trial participant PBMC samples were collected at day 0 and day 28 after the second dose for TCRbeta chain sequencing. CDR1 and CDR2, per the germline V gene (reference sequence), are LNHNV and YYDKDF. Clipping removes 0 bases from V and 2 bases from J, with 11 as the unmatched junction base count. The CDR3 spans 18 residues, from the cysteine through the phenylalanine. Only CDR3 DNA is held: 54 bases, read in frame from base 1.

Comment on this clone: Its specific antigen is unknown. Per-base quality was not reported, and no clone a single base away is much larger than it.

This sequence originates from an adult who received the AZD1222 COVID-19 vaccine. The sample consisted of peripheral blood, taken 28 days after the second AZD1222 dose. The sequence joins TRBV15 to TRBJ2-5; TRBD1 lines up with 8 middle nucleotides. The DNA reads as follows: TGTGCCACCAGCAGAGAAAGAAGTGGGACAGGTATTCAAGAGACCCAGTACTTC. Its protein product is CATSRERSGTGIQETQYF.